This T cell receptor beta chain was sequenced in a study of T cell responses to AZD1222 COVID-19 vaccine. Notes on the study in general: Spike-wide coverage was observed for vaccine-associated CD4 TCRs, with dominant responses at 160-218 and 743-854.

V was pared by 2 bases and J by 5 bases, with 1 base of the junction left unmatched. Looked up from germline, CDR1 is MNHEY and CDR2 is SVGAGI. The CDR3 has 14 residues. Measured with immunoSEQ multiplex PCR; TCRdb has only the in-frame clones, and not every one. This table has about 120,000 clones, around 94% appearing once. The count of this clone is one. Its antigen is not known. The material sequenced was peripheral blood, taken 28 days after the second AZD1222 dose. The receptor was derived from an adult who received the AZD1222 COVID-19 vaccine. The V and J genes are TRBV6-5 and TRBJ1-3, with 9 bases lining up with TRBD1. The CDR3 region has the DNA TGTGCCAGCAGTTACACAGGGGGCAGAAACACCATATATTTT. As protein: CASSYTGGRNTIYF.